What follows are 22 T cell receptor beta chains derived from one specimen sequenced in a study of neoadjuvant anti-PD-1 for oral cavity cancer (dated by TCRdb to the early 2020s). The time point label on this specimen signifies: after neoadjuvant nivolumab, at surgical resection. Library generation was performed with the immunoSEQ multiplex PCR assay. The clones in this table, taken by TCRdb from immuneACCESS, are in-frame only. Not every clone is retained; where verified, under half of the shortfall comes from an unresolved V gene, and the cause of the rest is unknown. A total of around 5,700 clones appear in this sample, 58% of them only once. The leading ten clones occupy roughly 7% of the sample. The sequences come from tumor tissue, collected after nivolumab (anti-PD-1) treatment. These receptor sequences come from a person between 40 and 80 years old with oral cavity squamous cell carcinoma.

This clone turned up a few times. The chain employs TRBV9 and TRBJ1-2; D is unclear. Per the germline V gene, CDR1 is SGDLS and CDR2 is YYNGEE. Trimming pared 0 bases from V and 5 bases from J, leaving 5 bases between. This CDR3 is 12 amino acids long. CDR3 region: CASSVGQYGYTF. The CDR3 DNA reads TGTGCCAGCAGCGTAGGGCAGTATGGCTACACCTTC. The entire variable domain, with the rest obtained from reference TRBV9 and TRBJ1-2, is as follows: DSGVTQTPKHLITATGQRVTLRCSPRSGDLSVYWYQQSLDQGLQFLIQYYNGEERAKGNILERFSAQQFPDLHSELNLSSLELGDSALYFCASSVGQYGYTFGSGTRLTVV.

This clone occurred a few times. The chain recombines TRBV21-1 with TRBJ2-7; TRBD2 is taken as the D call from the table, unchecked against the DNA. TRBV21-1 is an annotated pseudogene. The CDR3 is 10 residues long. The CDR3 DNA sequence: TGTGCCAGGGGGGGCTACGAGCAGTACTTC. This sequence encodes CARGGYEQYF.

The V gene is TRBV5-4, the J gene TRBJ1-2; 8 bases match TRBD1. Unmatched junction bases numbered 4, after V lost 0 bases and J lost 3 bases. The germline gives CDR1 SGHNT, CDR2 YYREEE (reference sequence). CDR3 size: 15 residues. The CDR3 is CASSLVLQGDYGYTF. CDR3 in DNA: TGTGCCAGCAGCTTGGTCCTACAGGGGGACTATGGCTACACCTTC.

The chain carries TRBV18 and TRBJ1-2; 9 positions match TRBD1. Germline trimming cut 5 bases from V and 1 base from J; bases unmatched to any gene: 14. The CDR3 extends over 18 amino acids. The germline CDR1 and CDR2 sequences are KGHSH and LQKENI. CDR3 protein: CASSAPGQGFTHNYGYTF. The CDR3, as DNA: TGTGCCAGCTCAGCGCCGGGACAGGGATTTACCCATAACTATGGCTACACCTTC.

The chain has TRBV18 and TRBJ1-1, with TRBD1 matching 10 bases. The V gene end was trimmed by 5 bases and the J gene end by 6 bases; junction bases not matched to a gene: 21. CDR1 is KGHSH, CDR2 LQKENI, per germline. The CDR3 covers 19 residues. CDR3 in DNA: TGTGCCAGCTCATCATTACCTTTTGGACAGGGGGGGAGTTTGCCTGAAGCTTTCTTT. This encodes CASSSLPFGQGGSLPEAFF. Using reference TRBV18 and TRBJ1-1 for the parts outside the CDR3, the full variable domain is NAGVMQNPRHLVRRRGQEARLRCSPMKGHSHVYWYRQLPEEGLKFMVYLQKENIIDESGMPKERFSAEFPKEGPSILRIQQVVRGDSAAYFCASSSLPFGQGGSLPEAFFGQGTRLTVV.

This clone was detected only a few times. The J gene is TRBJ2-7, the V gene TRBV2; maybe TRBD1 (6 bases). Germline CDR1 and CDR2: SNHLY and FYNNEI. The CDR3 has 13 amino acids. Deletions cut 6 bases from V and 5 bases from J, with 14 bases between. The CDR3 coding sequence is TGTGCCAGCAGCGCTACAGGGCGCGACGAGCAGTACTTC. Its protein is CASSATGRDEQYF.

The V and J genes are TRBV18 and TRBJ2-1, with D tentatively TRBD1 (5 bases). Germline lookup yields CDR1 KGHSH and CDR2 LQKENI. V lost 6 bases and J 2 bases, leaving 17 bases between the germline ends. CDR3 length: 16 residues. The CDR3 DNA reads as TGTGCCAGCTCTCTTCAGGGCCCATACCCCTACAATGAGCAGTTCTTC. This gives the protein CASSLQGPYPYNEQFF. Full variable domain (missing parts from reference TRBV18 and TRBJ2-1): NAGVMQNPRHLVRRRGQEARLRCSPMKGHSHVYWYRQLPEEGLKFMVYLQKENIIDESGMPKERFSAEFPKEGPSILRIQQVVRGDSAAYFCASSLQGPYPYNEQFFGPGTRLTVL.

The chain recombines TRBV29-1 with TRBJ2-1; 7 bases are shared with TRBD2. Per germline, CDR1 SQVTM and CDR2 ANQGSEA. V shed 5 bases and J 3 bases; nucleotides not matched to a gene: 7. The CDR3 consists of 14 residues. The CDR3 loop reads CSVRGRDRYNEQFF. CDR3 bases: TGCAGCGTTAGAGGGAGGGATCGCTACAATGAGCAGTTCTTC.

CDR3 sequence (DNA): TGCGCCAGCAGCTTGGACCCTAACGGAGACATTCAGTACTTC. Its protein product is CASSLDPNGDIQYF. The chain carries TRBV5-1 and TRBJ2-4; no definite D call. The V gene lost 0 bases and the J gene lost 8 bases, with 12 bases spanning the gap. Per the germline V gene, CDR1 is SGHRS and CDR2 is YFSETQ. This CDR3 is built from 14 residues.

The chain combines TRBV30 with TRBJ1-1, with unresolved D. From germline, CDR1 is GTSNPN and CDR2 SVGIG (reference sequence). This CDR3 spans 11 amino acids. V lost 5 bases to trimming and J lost 1 base, with 5 bases between them. CDR3 DNA: TGTGCCTGGGCTCCGAACACTGAAGCTTTCTTT. It translates to CAWAPNTEAFF.

This clone was seen more than once but under ten times. The chain recombines TRBV2 with TRBJ1-5; D gene ambiguous. Trimming took 6 bases from V and 0 from J, leaving 12 bases between them. Germline CDR1 is SNHLY and CDR2 is FYNNEI. CDR3 length equals 15 residues. The CDR3 loop reads CASRSTDLSNQPQHF. The DNA for the CDR3 is TGTGCCAGCAGGAGCACGGATCTTAGCAATCAGCCCCAGCATTTT.

This chain uses TRBV2 with TRBJ1-5; D perhaps matches TRBD1 (6 bases). V was pared by 5 bases and J by 3 bases, with 14 bases between. This CDR3 has 15 amino acids. Germline CDR1 reads SNHLY; CDR2 reads FYNNEI. The CDR3 spells CASSFGGGPNQPQHF. CDR3 in DNA: TGTGCCAGCAGTTTTGGGGGGGGCCCCAATCAGCCCCAGCATTTT. Full variable domain (rest looked up from reference TRBV2 and TRBJ1-5): EPEVTQTPSHQVTQMGQEVILRCVPISNHLYFYWYRQILGQKVEFLVSFYNNEISEKSEIFDDQFSVERPDGSNFTLKIRSTKLEDSAMYFCASSFGGGPNQPQHFGDGTRLSIL.

This chain connects TRBV28 to TRBJ1-6; D is undetermined. CDR3 length: 12 amino acids. Germline-derived CDR1 and CDR2 are MDHEN and SYDVKM. Trimming shortened V by 10 bases and J by 14 bases, and 18 bases separated the two germline ends. The CDR3 nucleotides are TGTGCCACCTCCCCCCTTTATGGAGCCCTCCACTTT. The encoded protein is CATSPLYGALHF.

This chain links TRBV7-7 with TRBJ2-2; D is unclear. The CDR3 is 14 residues long. The germline V and J ends were trimmed by 1 base and 6 bases, with 9 bases remaining between them. Germline loops: CDR1 SSHAT, CDR2 FNYEAQ (reference sequence). In DNA, the CDR3 is TGTGCCAGCAGCTTAGTAAGGGAATCCGGGGAGCTGTTTTTT. The encoded protein is CASSLVRESGELFF.

This clone has just a few counts. The rearrangement joins TRBV5-8 to TRBJ2-1; TRBD1 or TRBD2 may be the D gene (5 bases each). Germline loops: CDR1 SGHTS, CDR2 YDEGEE. With 5 bases removed from V and 6 bases from J, the gap between germline ends came to 18 bases. There are 15 residues in the CDR3. The CDR3 coding sequence is TGTGCCAGCAGTTCCGGGGCGTCTAGAGGCAATGAGCAGTTCTTC. Translated: CASSSGASRGNEQFF.

This chain connects TRBV28 to TRBJ1-6; 7 nucleotides align to TRBD1. J gave up 10 bases and V 4 bases, and 10 bases lay outside the gene matches. Germline V lookup: CDR1 MDHEN, CDR2 SYDVKM. CDR3 length equals 15 residues. This CDR3 reads CASSSEGAGDSPLHF. CDR3 DNA: TGTGCCAGCAGTTCGGAGGGGGCAGGGGACTCACCCCTCCACTTT.

This chain connects TRBV6-6 to TRBJ1-1; D not resolved. The CDR3 length is 9 residues. V was pared by 5 bases and J by 14 bases, with 9 bases between. CDR1 MNHNY and CDR2 SVGAGI come from the germline V gene (reference sequence). The CDR3 reads CASSELHFF. Written as DNA, the CDR3 is TGTGCCAGCAGTGAACTCCACTTCTTT.

The chain has TRBV5-1 and TRBJ2-1; the D gene is possibly TRBD1 (5 bases). Germline V gene data show CDR1 as SGHRS and CDR2 as YFSETQ. The V end lost 2 bases, the J end lost 7 bases, and 7 bases lay between the germline ends. This CDR3 has 12 amino acids. CDR3 coding DNA: TGCGCCAGCAGCTTCTCAGGGAATGAGCAGTTCTTC. This sequence encodes CASSFSGNEQFF.

This chain joins TRBV19 and TRBJ1-5, with D possibly TRBD1 on 5 matching bases. The germline V gene has CDR1 LNHDA and CDR2 SQIVND (reference sequence). Trimming pared 7 bases from V and 0 bases from J, leaving 13 bases between. CDR3 length: 15 residues. The CDR3 loop is CASTNLTVSNQPQHF. The DNA for the CDR3 is TGTGCCAGTACTAATCTGACAGTTAGCAATCAGCCCCAGCATTTT. Full variable domain (missing parts from reference TRBV19 and TRBJ1-5): DGGITQSPKYLFRKEGQNVTLSCEQNLNHDAMYWYRQDPGQGLRLIYYSQIVNDFQKGDIAEGYSVSREKKESFPLTVTSAQKNPTAFYLCASTNLTVSNQPQHFGDGTRLSIL.

V and J are TRBV7-9 and TRBJ2-1; 8 bases line up with TRBD1. V shed 4 bases and J 8 bases; nucleotides not matched to a gene: 13. The CDR3 covers 16 residues. Germline V CDR1 and CDR2: SEHNR, FQNEAQ (reference sequence). The CDR3 DNA sequence: TGTGCCAGCAGCTCCGTTTGGACAGGGTTTAGGTATGAGCAGTTCTTC. It is translated as CASSSVWTGFRYEQFF. Full variable domain (outside the CDR3, taken from reference TRBV7-9 and TRBJ2-1): DTGVSQNPRHKITKRGQNVTFRCDPISEHNRLYWYRQTLGQGPEFLTYFQNEAQLEKSRLLSDRFSAERPKGSFSTLEIQRTEQGDSAMYLCASSSVWTGFRYEQFFGPGTRLTVL.

Here the CDR3 DNA reads TGTGCCAGCAGCCCCGGGCGGGGCACAGATACGCAGTATTTT. It translates to CASSPGRGTDTQYF. The chain carries TRBV6-1 and TRBJ2-3, with TRBD2 as a possible D gene (5 bases). CDR1 and CDR2 (germline): MNHNS, SASEGT. The CDR3 contains 14 residues. V was clipped by 6 bases and J by 1 base, with 11 bases between them.

The rearrangement uses TRBV30 and TRBJ1-1; TRBD1 matches at 7 bases. V lost 2 bases, J lost 1 base, and 4 bases stayed unmatched. The CDR3 length is 14 residues. CDR1 and CDR2 from the germline V gene are GTSNPN and SVGIG (reference sequence). The CDR3 here is CAWSPGQQNTEAFF. CDR3 DNA sequence: TGTGCCTGGAGTCCGGGACAGCAGAACACTGAAGCTTTCTTT.